Below, 23 T cell receptor beta chains from the same sample are listed, as sequenced in a study of T cells after yellow fever vaccination. Using its own MiXCR run on the 5' RACE reads, TCRdb lists one record per CDR3 protein. The table lists 120,000 or so distinct CDR3 sequences, over 8% of them singletons. This specimen consisted of CD8+ T cells sorted from PBMCs, obtained on the day of the yellow fever booster vaccination. These receptors were taken from a man younger than 30 who received the YFV17D yellow fever vaccine.

The V call is TRBV19, the J call TRBJ1-2; 7 bases are a match to TRBD1. J gave up 4 bases and V 3 bases, and 8 bases lay outside the gene matches. CDR3 length: 15 amino acids. Germline CDR1 reads LNHDA; CDR2 reads SQIVND (reference sequence). In nucleotides, the CDR3 is TGTGCCAGTAGTATCTGGTCCAGGGGGTTCTATGGCTACACCTTC. Translated: CASSIWSRGFYGYTF.

The chain is built from TRBV6-2 or TRBV6-3 and TRBJ2-2, with D possibly matching TRBD1 (5 bases). The length of the CDR3 is 16 residues. V lost 4 bases, J lost 0 bases, and 12 bases lay in between. Germline CDR1 reads MNHEY; CDR2 reads SVGEGT. The CDR3 nucleotides are TGTGCCAGCAGTTCTCCTCGGACAACGAACACCGGGGAGCTGTTTTTT. It specifies CASSSPRTTNTGELFF.

The chain has TRBV4-1 and TRBJ2-1, with 10 bases fitting TRBD2. Germline V CDR1 and CDR2: MGHRA, YSYEKL. This CDR3 is built from 17 residues. The V segment lost 1 base and the J segment 3 bases; nucleotides outside the gene matches: 6. The CDR3 sequence is CASSQGRGTSVYNEQFF. DNA of the CDR3: TGCGCCAGCAGCCAAGGGAGGGGGACTAGCGTCTACAATGAGCAGTTCTTC.

This clonotype was observed a few times. The CDR3 here is CASRKGSYEQYV. The CDR3 DNA is TGTGCCAGCAGGAAGGGCTCCTACGAGCAGTACGTC. The rearrangement uses TRBV6-4 and TRBJ2-7; the D is unclear. The CDR3 extends over 12 amino acids. CDR1 is MRHNA, CDR2 SNTAGT, per germline. Trimming removed 6 bases at V and 0 bases at J, with 6 bases between.

V usage is TRBV7-2 and J usage is TRBJ1-2; D is perhaps TRBD1 (6 bases). Looked up from germline, CDR1 is SGHTA and CDR2 is FQGNSA. Deletions cut 5 bases from V and 0 bases from J, with 13 bases between. The CDR3 runs 15 residues. CDR3 DNA: TGTGCCAGCAGCACGCGGGACACAACTAACTATGGCTACACCTTC. This encodes CASSTRDTTNYGYTF.

V is TRBV2 and J is TRBJ2-1; 8 bases align to TRBD2. This CDR3 comprises 16 residues. With V trimmed by 6 bases and J by 10 bases, 17 bases remained unmatched. The V gene's germline CDR1 is SNHLY and CDR2 FYNNEI. The CDR3 DNA is TGTGCCAGCAGCCCGATCGGGGGGGGATCAATGATCGAGCAGTTCTTC. Protein sequence: CASSPIGGGSMIEQFF.

The V call is TRBV6-2 or TRBV6-3, the J call TRBJ2-7; 11 nucleotides align to TRBD1. The J segment lost 5 bases and the V segment lost 4 bases, leaving 16 bases of the junction unmatched. The CDR3 length is 18 residues. Germline lookup yields CDR1 MNHEY and CDR2 SVGEGT. The CDR3 spells CASSSTRRTGGPFDEQYF. CDR3 DNA: TGTGCCAGCAGTTCCACTCGAAGGACAGGGGGCCCCTTCGACGAGCAGTACTTC.

This chain links TRBV5-1 with TRBJ2-3, with D perhaps TRBD2 (5 bases). The V gene's germline CDR1 is SGHRS and CDR2 YFSETQ. The CDR3 is made up of 12 amino acids. Trimming removed 5 bases from V and 1 base from J, with 5 bases in between. This CDR3 reads CASRRGTDTQYF. As DNA, the CDR3 is TGCGCCAGCAGGCGGGGCACAGATACGCAGTATTTT.

The chain employs TRBV7-6 and TRBJ1-1; D not resolved. Trimming cost V 3 bases and J 7 bases, with 12 bases left between them. CDR1 is SGHVS, CDR2 FNYEAQ, per germline. The CDR3 is 13 residues long. Written as DNA, the CDR3 is TGTGCCAGCAGCTTGGGAGAGGGCCTTGAAGCTTTCTTT. Translation: CASSLGEGLEAFF.

V is TRBV4-1 and J is TRBJ1-2; tentative D call: TRBD1 (6 bases). Per the germline V gene, CDR1 is MGHRA and CDR2 is YSYEKL. CDR3 length: 15 residues. V was cut by 4 bases and J by 3 bases, with 15 bases left in between. CDR3 loop: CASSPLRGLDYGYTF. The CDR3 coding sequence is TGCGCCAGCAGCCCACTCCGGGGGCTTGACTATGGCTACACCTTC.

This clonotype has more than one count but fewer than ten. The chain has TRBV27 and TRBJ2-1; no definite D call. CDR1 and CDR2 from the germline V gene are MNHEY and SMNVEV (reference sequence). V lost 4 bases, J lost 7 bases, and 11 bases lay in between. The CDR3 loop spans 13 amino acids. The CDR3 coding sequence is TGTGCCAGCAGTTGGAGCACCTCGAATGAGCAGTTCTTC. Protein sequence: CASSWSTSNEQFF.

The chain carries TRBV7-9 and TRBJ2-7, with D unresolved. Germline V CDR1 and CDR2: SEHNR, FQNEAQ (reference sequence). V shed 0 bases and J shed 2 bases, with 5 bases lying between them. The CDR3 contains 13 residues. The CDR3 region is CASSLAGAYEQYV. CDR3 DNA: TGTGCCAGCAGCTTAGCAGGAGCCTACGAGCAGTACGTC.

This sequence joins TRBV5-1 and TRBJ1-1, with D tentatively TRBD1 (6 bases). Between the trimmed V and J ends, which lost 6 bases and 4 bases, there was a span of 16 bases. Germline assignment: CDR1 SGHRS and CDR2 YFSETQ. The CDR3 has 14 amino acids. The CDR3 spells CASMLKGGVTEAFF. Here the CDR3 DNA reads TGCGCCAGCATGCTGAAGGGGGGGGTCACTGAAGCTTTCTTT. The full variable domain, completed using reference TRBV5-1 and TRBJ1-1, is KAGVTQTPRYLIKTRGQQVTLSCSPISGHRSVSWYQQTPGQGLQFLFEYFSETQRNKGNFPGRFSGRQFSNSRSEMNVSTLELGDSALYLCASMLKGGVTEAFFGQGTRLTVV.

This clonotype was seen more than once but under ten times. The V call is TRBV18, the J call TRBJ1-3; possibly TRBD1 for D (5 bases). There are 15 residues in the CDR3. Germline V gene data show CDR1 as KGHSH and CDR2 as LQKENI. The V end lost 6 bases, the J end lost 0 bases, and 12 bases lay between the germline ends. CDR3 sequence reads: CASSPGGISGNTIYF. The CDR3 nucleotides read TGTGCCAGCTCCCCCGGGGGGATCTCTGGAAACACCATATATTTT.

This clonotype was found a few times. A read error may produce the germline difference seen at one junction end. In DNA form, the CDR3 reads TGTGCCATCAGTGGCGCTAGCGGGCAAGGTGGATCCTTCAATGAGCAGTTCTTC. It translates to CAISGASGQGGSFNEQFF. The chain has TRBV10-3 and TRBJ2-1; 8 bases agree with TRBD2. Germline CDR1 is ENHRY and CDR2 is SYGVKD. CDR3 length equals 18 residues.

In its sample, this clonotype was seen a few times. The CDR3 spells CAWSVLSSAGSEQFF. CDR3 DNA: TGTGCCTGGAGTGTACTGTCCTCGGCAGGGAGTGAGCAGTTCTTC. The genes are TRBV30 and TRBJ2-1; D is perhaps TRBD1 or TRBD2 (5 bases each). The V and J ends lost 0 bases and 9 bases respectively, with 18 bases between them. This CDR3 has 15 amino acids. Germline loops: CDR1 GTSNPN, CDR2 SVGIG (reference sequence).

The chain uses TRBV4-2 and TRBJ1-6, with D perhaps TRBD1 (5 bases). V was trimmed by 0 bases and J by 9 bases, leaving 18 bases between them. This CDR3 comprises 17 residues. Germline CDR1 is LGHNA and CDR2 is YNFKEQ. CDR3 DNA: TGTGCCAGCAGCCAAGATGCGGGTGGGCAGGGAAGTTCACCCCTCCACTTT. Amino acid sequence: CASSQDAGGQGSSPLHF.

The chain employs TRBV15 and TRBJ1-2, with D perhaps matching TRBD1 (5 bases). The CDR3 loop spans 15 amino acids. Germline V gene sequence: CDR1 LNHNV, CDR2 YYDKDF (reference sequence). Trimming cost V 5 bases and J 5 bases, with 18 bases left between them. CDR3 DNA: TGTGCCACCAGCCCAAATCCCGGGACGGTATATGGCTACACCTTC. Translating it yields CATSPNPGTVYGYTF.

A few counts support this clonotype. J is TRBJ1-1 and V is TRBV7-9; TRBD1 matches 9 bases. V trimming: 5 bases; J trimming: 4 bases; junction bases outside the gene matches: 11. The CDR3 is 16 residues long. CDR1 is SEHNR, CDR2 FQNEAQ, per germline (reference sequence). This CDR3 reads CASSTTGTGPGTEAFF. In nucleotides, the CDR3 is TGTGCCAGCAGCACAACCGGGACAGGGCCGGGCACTGAAGCTTTCTTT.

This clonotype was counted a few times. CDR3 in amino acids: CASSPGGIHIQYF. The CDR3 DNA is TGTGCCAGCAGCCCCGGGGGGATTCACATTCAGTACTTC. The chain carries TRBV12-3 or TRBV12-4 and TRBJ2-4; 7 bases align to TRBD2. After removal of 6 bases from V and 8 bases from J, the junction contained 7 bases not matched to a gene. CDR3 size: 13 residues.

This clonotype was seen only a few times. The chain is built from TRBV12-3 or TRBV12-4 and TRBJ2-7, with D possibly matching TRBD2 (6 bases). The length of the CDR3 is 17 residues. The V and J ends lost 2 bases and 4 bases respectively, with 21 bases between them. This CDR3 reads CASSLFGSFDREYEQYF. In DNA, the CDR3 is TGTGCCAGCAGTTTATTCGGGAGTTTCGACAGAGAATACGAGCAGTACTTC.

This clonotype was seen a handful of times. The gene calls are TRBV6-2 or TRBV6-3 and TRBJ2-2; D call uncertain. V was cut by 2 bases and J by 3 bases, with 10 bases left in between. CDR3 length: 15 residues. CDR1 is MNHEY, CDR2 SVGEGT, per germline. CDR3 bases: TGTGCCAGCAGTTACAGAGGCTGGGACACCGGGGAGCTGTTTTTT. This codes for CASSYRGWDTGELFF.

The rearrangement uses TRBV4-1 and TRBJ2-5; 12 positions agree with TRBD2. The CDR3 loop spans 15 amino acids. The germline V gene encodes CDR1 MGHRA and CDR2 YSYEKL. V shed 1 base and J 3 bases; nucleotides not matched to a gene: 0. For the CDR3, the DNA is TGCGCCAGCAGCCAAGGACTAGCGGGGGAAGAGACCCAGTACTTC. Its protein is CASSQGLAGEETQYF.